This paragraph covers one T cell receptor beta chain sequence. The germline V and J ends were trimmed by 2 bases and 2 bases, with 21 bases remaining between them. In germline, CDR1 is GTSNPN, CDR2 SVGIG (reference sequence). CDR3 length equals 18 residues. In the original analysis: Owing to the provision of junction-only sequences devoid of quality scores by immunoSEQ, filtering differed. This table comes from immunoSEQ multiplex PCR, and its TCRdb copy is limited to in-frame clones, with some not included. The V and J calls and the clone size are those of that table, but D and trimming were determined from the DNA. Found here are about 320,000 clones, roughly 84% of them singletons; the top ten hold around 15%. The data derive from a study of shared clonotypes between healthy human individuals.

Sequenced: memory CD8+ T cells sorted from blood. Subset given: CD45RO+ cells pooled with CCR7-negative TemRA cells. V is TRBV30 and J is TRBJ1-4; unclear D gene. The source is a man in his late teens or twenties in good health. CDR3 protein: CAWSYRGLTLATNEKLFF. The CDR3 DNA sequence: TGTGCCTGGAGTTACCGGGGTCTTACTTTAGCGACTAATGAAAAACTGTTTTTT. Full variable domain (rest looked up from reference TRBV30 and TRBJ1-4): SQTIHQWPATLVQPVGSPLSLECTVEGTSNPNLYWYRQAAGRGLQLLFYSVGIGQISSEVPQNLSASRPQDRQFILSSKKLLLSDSGFYLCAWSYRGLTLATNEKLFFGSGTQLSVL.